This T cell receptor (beta chain) was captured by sequencing in a study of preoperative IRX-2 immunotherapy in early breast cancer (dated by TCRdb to the late 2010s). Comments on this clone: The antigen it recognizes is unknown. No per-base quality is available; no much larger clone lies one base away.

Libraries came from the immunoSEQ multiplex PCR assay. In its TCRdb copy, this immuneACCESS table keeps in-frame sequences only and misses some clones. Where compared with another copy, unresolved V genes explain less than half of these, and the others have no known cause. Counted in this sample were over 35,000 clones; less than 95% of them appeared once. The ten largest make up about 1.6% of the sample. Read against the paper, the sample's treatment or condition label means: preoperative locoregional IRX-2 cytokine immunotherapy. The samples were obtained from a phase Ib study that tested preoperative, locoregional IRX-2 cytokine immunotherapy meant to prime immune responses. Before surgery, IRX-2 was given to the donors, who were patients with early-stage breast cancer. The germline V gene specifies SGHVS as CDR1 and FNYEAQ as CDR2. The junction carries 17 bases between V and J, which are trimmed by 5 bases and 2 bases respectively. The CDR3 covers 16 residues, taking in both the cysteine and the phenylalanine. Here the CDR3 DNA is all that survives: 48 bases in frame from base 1.

The chain uses TRBV7-6 and TRBJ2-3; TRBD2 is perhaps the D gene, given 5 matching bases. The source of this sequence is a human donor with breast cancer. The sequencing here drew on tumor tissue, taken after IRX-2 immunotherapy. The CDR3 region: CASSPEASSLTDTQYF. The DNA sequence is given as TGTGCCAGCAGCCCAGAGGCTAGCAGCCTCACAGATACGCAGTATTTT.